These 21 T cell receptor beta chains were sequenced from one sample in a study of post-analysis software for immune sequencing data. Their recognized antigens are unknown. TCR beta libraries were prepared from cDNA with unique molecular identifiers. One entry per CDR3 protein results from TCRdb running MiXCR on the PCR reads. The repertoire holds hundreds of thousands of distinct CDR3 sequences, with about 44% as singletons. Study results and caveats: Relative to controls, patients had about 5 TRBV segments at higher frequency, with TRBV5-6, TRBV5-1 and TRBV20-1 among these.

The sample was blood. These receptors all come from a girl between 5 and 17 years old with multiple sclerosis.

The chain employs TRBV5-1 and TRBJ2-5; D is unresolved. The CDR3 contains 15 residues. Germline V lookup: CDR1 SGHRS, CDR2 YFSETQ. Trimming removed 2 bases at V and 0 bases at J, with 11 bases between. CDR3 sequence reads: CASSFGQSYQETQYF. CDR3 in DNA: TGCGCCAGCAGCTTTGGTCAGTCGTACCAAGAGACCCAGTACTTC.

This chain links TRBV6-6 with TRBJ2-1; perhaps TRBD2 as D (6 bases). The CDR3 runs 14 residues. Germline V lookup: CDR1 MNHNY, CDR2 SVGAGI (reference sequence). For the CDR3, the DNA is TGTGCGGTCCGGGAGAGAAGCTCCTACAATGAGCAGTTCTTC. Amino acid sequence: CAVRERSSYNEQFF.

J is TRBJ2-7 and V is TRBV12-3 or TRBV12-4; D is perhaps TRBD1 or TRBD2 (5 bases each). The CDR3 has 11 residues. V lost 3 bases and J 10 bases, leaving 10 bases between the germline ends. CDR3 residues: CASSFSGPQYF. The CDR3 bases are TGTGCCAGCAGTTTTTCGGGACCCCAGTACTTC.

This clonotype was seen only a few times. The V call is TRBV7-9, the J call TRBJ2-1; no firm D call. Trimming shortened V by 11 bases and J by 0 bases, and 14 bases separated the two germline ends. CDR1 and CDR2 from the germline V gene are SEHNR and FQNEAQ (reference sequence). CDR3 size: 14 residues. The CDR3 here is CASSLSVSYNEQFF. The CDR3 coding sequence is TGTGCCTCGTCCCTGAGCGTCTCCTACAATGAGCAGTTCTTC.

The chain links TRBV10-3 to TRBJ2-3; no firm D call. The germline V gene has CDR1 ENHRY and CDR2 SYGVKD. There are 15 residues in the CDR3. With 10 bases removed from V and 0 bases from J, the gap between germline ends came to 17 bases. The CDR3 protein is CASQPRSASTDTQYF. CDR3 bases: TGTGCCAGCCAACCCCGGAGCGCTAGCACAGATACGCAGTATTTT.

In its sample, this clonotype was seen a few times. In nucleotides, the CDR3 is TGTGCCAGCAGTCCGAGCGGGAAGGGGAACACTGAAGCTTTCTTT. Protein product: CASSPSGKGNTEAFF. The chain is built from TRBV25-1 and TRBJ1-1; D remains ambiguous. The ends were cut back, 5 bases at V and 1 base at J, with 14 bases in the middle. The CDR3 is made up of 15 amino acids. Germline CDR1 is MGHDK and CDR2 is SYGVNS.

The V gene is TRBV20-1, the J gene TRBJ2-3; D possibly uses TRBD1 or TRBD2 (5 bases each). Germline CDR1 and CDR2: DFQATT and SNEGSKA (reference sequence). Deletions cut 1 base from V and 0 bases from J, with 11 bases between. The CDR3 spans 15 residues. CDR3 sequence reads: CSARAGTTSTDTQYF. The CDR3 nucleotides read TGCAGTGCTAGAGCGGGGACCACGAGCACAGATACGCAGTATTTT.

In this sample, this clonotype turned up a few times. The chain carries TRBV20-1 and TRBJ2-7; D is possibly TRBD1 (6 bases). The CDR3 is made up of 12 amino acids. Germline CDR1 is DFQATT and CDR2 is SNEGSKA (reference sequence). V shed 5 bases and J shed 5 bases, with 13 bases lying between them. CDR3 in amino acids: CSAVFYRDEQYF. For the CDR3, the DNA is TGCAGTGCTGTCTTTTACAGGGACGAGCAGTACTTC.

The chain employs TRBV5-1 and TRBJ1-1; a possible D gene is TRBD1 (5 bases). Germline V gene data show CDR1 as SGHRS and CDR2 as YFSETQ. The CDR3 contains 14 residues. V lost 4 bases, J lost 0 bases, and 10 bases lay in between. The CDR3 DNA is TGCGCCAGCAGCCCGGACATCCTGAACACTGAAGCTTTCTTT. Protein sequence: CASSPDILNTEAFF.

This chain connects TRBV12-3 or TRBV12-4 to TRBJ2-1, with D unclear. V lost 1 base to trimming and J lost 0 bases, with 10 bases between them. This CDR3 has 16 residues. The CDR3 DNA reads as TGTGCCAGCAGTTTAGACGTTATTAGCTCCTACAATGAGCAGTTCTTC. This encodes CASSLDVISSYNEQFF.

This chain links TRBV7-6 with TRBJ2-7; 11 positions agree with TRBD1. V lost 6 bases and J lost 7; bases outside the gene matches: 8. The CDR3 totals 14 residues. Germline CDR1 and CDR2: SGHVS and FNYEAQ. CDR3 amino acids: CASRRGQGAGEQYF. The CDR3 DNA sequence: TGTGCCAGCAGACGCGGACAGGGGGCGGGGGAGCAGTACTTC.

The chain joins TRBV5-1 to TRBJ2-1, with 7 bases lining up with TRBD1. This CDR3 region has 12 residues. Germline V gene sequence: CDR1 SGHRS, CDR2 YFSETQ. The trim removed 2 bases at V and 9 bases at J, leaving 2 bases unmatched. The CDR3 loop is CASSLQGSEQFF. The CDR3 region has the DNA TGCGCCAGCAGCTTACAGGGGAGTGAGCAGTTCTTC.

This chain connects TRBV10-3 to TRBJ1-6, with D perhaps TRBD1 (6 bases). Germline V gene sequence: CDR1 ENHRY, CDR2 SYGVKD. The CDR3 runs to 15 residues. V lost 4 bases to trimming and J lost 13 bases, with 20 bases between them. The CDR3 region is CAISASDSPWRPLHF. CDR3 sequence (DNA): TGTGCCATCAGTGCGTCGGACAGCCCCTGGCGTCCCCTCCACTTT.

CDR3 DNA: TGCAGCGTTGAATTGCGGGGGCTCAGAGACTACACCTTC. It translates to CSVELRGLRDYTF. V and J are TRBV29-1 and TRBJ1-2, with TRBD1 as a possible D gene (6 bases). V was clipped by 2 bases and J by 10 bases, with 17 bases between them. Germline CDR1 reads SQVTM; CDR2 reads ANQGSEA. There are 13 residues in the CDR3.

The J gene is TRBJ2-5, the V gene TRBV2; 7 bases are shared with TRBD1. After removal of 2 bases from V and 5 bases from J, the junction contained 5 bases not matched to a gene. The CDR3 covers 14 residues. Germline values: CDR1 SNHLY, CDR2 FYNNEI. The CDR3 loop is CASSEYRGQETQYF. The CDR3 coding sequence is TGTGCCAGCAGTGAATACAGGGGACAGGAGACCCAGTACTTC.

The rearrangement links TRBV12-3 or TRBV12-4 to TRBJ1-1; no reliable D call. CDR3 length: 14 amino acids. V was shortened by 6 bases and J by 11 bases, with 22 bases between the two germline ends. CDR3 in DNA: TGTGCCAGCAGCCCGGAACGTCGCATACGAGGGGCTTTCTTT. Protein sequence: CASSPERRIRGAFF.

The rearrangement links TRBV20-1 to TRBJ2-1; 9 bases match TRBD2. This CDR3 is 16 amino acids long. Per the germline V gene, CDR1 is DFQATT and CDR2 is SNEGSKA (reference sequence). V lost 6 bases and J lost 4; bases outside the gene matches: 13. This CDR3 reads CSAPLAGEGAYNEQFF. CDR3 DNA: TGCAGTGCCCCTTTAGCGGGAGAGGGGGCATACAATGAGCAGTTCTTC.

This chain joins TRBV7-9 and TRBJ2-3; perhaps TRBD1 as D (7 bases). Per germline, CDR1 SEHNR and CDR2 FQNEAQ (reference sequence). V was clipped by 4 bases and J by 3 bases, with 17 bases between them. The CDR3 is made up of 16 amino acids. CDR3 residues: CASSSPRRGRTDTQYF. CDR3 in DNA: TGTGCCAGCAGCTCCCCCAGGAGGGGGCGAACAGATACGCAGTATTTT. Drawing the rest from reference TRBV7-9 and TRBJ2-3, the complete variable domain is DTGVSQNPRHKITKRGQNVTFRCDPISEHNRLYWYRQTLGQGPEFLTYFQNEAQLEKSRLLSDRFSAERPKGSFSTLEIQRTEQGDSAMYLCASSSPRRGRTDTQYFGPGTRLTVL.

This clonotype was counted a single time. One end of the junction does not line up with germline, which may come from a read error. V usage is TRBV29-1 and J usage is TRBJ1-4; tentative D call: TRBD1 (5 bases). This CDR3 region has 15 residues. Germline V gene data show CDR1 as SQVTM and CDR2 as ANQGSEA. For the CDR3, the DNA is TGCAGCGTGATCATCTCCGGGGGGACTAATGAAAAACGGTTTTTT. Translating gives CSVIISGGTNEKRFF.

This clonotype was seen a handful of times. The J gene is TRBJ2-5, the V gene TRBV5-1; no reliable D call. The CDR3 sequence is 13 residues long. Germline CDR1 is SGHRS and CDR2 is YFSETQ. V dropped 6 bases and J dropped 5 bases, with 14 bases sitting between them. Written as DNA, the CDR3 is TGCGCCAGCACCTCGGAGAAATGGGAGACCCAGTACTTC. It is translated as CASTSEKWETQYF.

The chain recombines TRBV5-1 with TRBJ2-1, with D perhaps TRBD2 (5 bases). The V gene's germline CDR1 is SGHRS and CDR2 YFSETQ. V was clipped by 4 bases and J by 8 bases, with 13 bases between them. The CDR3 contains 13 residues. DNA of the CDR3: TGCGCCAGCAGCCCCCCGAGGGTGGATGAGCAGTTCTTC. Translating gives CASSPPRVDEQFF. Supplemented by reference TRBV5-1 and TRBJ2-1, the full variable domain reads KAGVTQTPRYLIKTRGQQVTLSCSPISGHRSVSWYQQTPGQGLQFLFEYFSETQRNKGNFPGRFSGRQFSNSRSEMNVSTLELGDSALYLCASSPPRVDEQFFGPGTRLTVL.